These 20 T cell receptor beta chains were sequenced from one sample in a study of cytomegalovirus exposure and HLA in healthy donors (dated by TCRdb to between 2016 and 2019). Libraries were made using the immunoSEQ multiplex PCR assay. The multiplex PCR relied on a mix of 60 forward primers for TCR Vbeta segments and 13 reverse primers for TCR Jbeta segments. The clones in this table, taken by TCRdb from immuneACCESS, are in-frame only. Not every clone is retained; where verified, under half of the shortfall comes from an unresolved V gene, and the cause of the rest is unknown. A total of some 160,000 clones appear in this sample, less than 90% of them only once. The ten largest clones capture under 2% of the sample. Material for sequencing was PBMCs. The receptors derive from a man between 18 and 35 years old in good health and CMV-seronegative.

V gene TRBV28 combines with J gene TRBJ1-2; D perhaps matches TRBD1 (6 bases). This CDR3 spans 14 amino acids. Germline lookup yields CDR1 MDHEN and CDR2 SYDVKM. V was clipped by 8 bases and J by 5 bases, with 18 bases between them. For the CDR3, the DNA is TGTGCCAGCTGGACCATTAGGACAGCTTATGGCTACACCTTC. This sequence encodes CASWTIRTAYGYTF.

For the CDR3, the DNA is TGTGCCAGCAGGCGGGGGGATGGCTACACCTTC. It encodes CASRRGDGYTF. The chain is built from TRBV7-9 and TRBJ1-2; D is perhaps TRBD1 (5 bases). The ends were cut back, 6 bases at V and 6 bases at J, with 8 bases in the middle. The CDR3 contains 11 residues. The V gene's germline CDR1 is SEHNR and CDR2 FQNEAQ (reference sequence).

The chain recombines TRBV19 with TRBJ2-5; D may be TRBD2 (5 bases). The germline gives CDR1 LNHDA, CDR2 SQIVND (reference sequence). The V and J ends lost 4 bases and 2 bases respectively, with 8 bases between them. The CDR3 covers 13 residues. The CDR3 DNA sequence: TGTGCCAGTAGTAGGGAGCGACAAGAGACCCAGTACTTC. This translates into CASSRERQETQYF.

This chain joins TRBV19 and TRBJ2-1, with 13 positions matching TRBD2. The CDR3 is 17 amino acids. Trimming cost V 6 bases and J 2 bases; bases outside gene matches: 7. Germline lookup yields CDR1 LNHDA and CDR2 SQIVND (reference sequence). CDR3 sequence reads: CASSPGLAGAPYNEQFF. The CDR3 DNA reads TGTGCCAGTAGCCCTGGACTAGCGGGAGCCCCCTACAATGAGCAGTTCTTC.

The rearrangement joins TRBV5-1 to TRBJ1-1, with 8 bases lining up with TRBD1. The V gene's germline CDR1 is SGHRS and CDR2 YFSETQ. The CDR3 length is 14 residues. J was trimmed by 1 base and V by 3 bases; bases with no gene match: 2. CDR3: CASSSDRANTEAFF. CDR3 sequence (DNA): TGCGCCAGCAGCTCGGACAGGGCGAACACTGAAGCTTTCTTT.

The rearrangement links TRBV27 to TRBJ1-1, with D hard to call. The germline V and J ends were trimmed by 5 bases and 5 bases, with 21 bases remaining between them. This CDR3 has 16 amino acids. Germline assignment: CDR1 MNHEY and CDR2 SMNVEV (reference sequence). In DNA form, the CDR3 reads TGTGCCAGCAGTCCCGCCATCACAGTTACGGGAACTGAAGCTTTCTTT. It specifies CASSPAITVTGTEAFF.

This rearrangement joins TRBV28 to TRBJ1-2, with 11 bases matching TRBD1. The CDR3 sequence is 18 residues long. V lost 5 bases and J lost 4; bases outside the gene matches: 15. Germline-derived CDR1 and CDR2 are MDHEN and SYDVKM. As DNA, the CDR3 is TGTGCCAGCAGTACATACCCGGGACAGGGGGAATTCGGCTATGGCTACACCTTC. Protein product: CASSTYPGQGEFGYGYTF.

Turning to this clone: Sequence at one end of the junction differs from germline and may be a read error. The chain links TRBV7-7 to TRBJ2-2; TRBD1 matches at 12 bases. CDR3 length equals 17 residues. CDR1 is SSHAT, CDR2 FNYEAQ, per germline (reference sequence). CDR3 in amino acids: CASTPGQGATNTGELFF. CDR3 bases: TGTGCTAGCACCCCGGGACAGGGGGCTACGAACACCGGGGAGCTGTTTTTT.

This clone showed up just once. The rearrangement uses TRBV7-9 and TRBJ2-3, with D possibly TRBD2 on 6 matching bases. The CDR3 consists of 16 residues. Germline V CDR1 and CDR2: SEHNR, FQNEAQ (reference sequence). V shed 1 base and J shed 4 bases, with 15 bases lying between them. The CDR3: CASSLVIAEWADTQYF. DNA for the CDR3: TGTGCCAGCAGCTTAGTAATAGCGGAATGGGCAGATACGCAGTATTTT.

This clone was counted a single time. The chain links TRBV10-3 to TRBJ1-6, with 10 bases aligning to TRBD1. The CDR3 has 14 amino acids. CDR1 ENHRY and CDR2 SYGVKD come from the germline V gene. After removal of 6 bases from V and 7 bases from J, the junction contained 3 bases not matched to a gene. As DNA, the CDR3 is TGTGCCATCAGCCCGACAGGGGGCAATTCACCCCTCCACTTT. It yields the protein CAISPTGGNSPLHF.

The chain uses TRBV2 and TRBJ2-2, with 8 bases matching TRBD1. V was clipped by 6 bases and J by 7 bases; unmatched bases: 7. CDR1 and CDR2 (germline): SNHLY, FYNNEI. The CDR3 sequence is 14 residues long. The CDR3 sequence is CASSQGARVGELFF. The CDR3 bases are TGTGCCAGCAGCCAGGGGGCGCGGGTCGGGGAGCTGTTTTTT.

In DNA, the CDR3 is TGCGCCAGCAGCTTGGGCCCCCCGGGCCGGGACTACCACTACGAGCAGTACTTC. It yields the protein CASSLGPPGRDYHYEQYF. This sequence joins TRBV5-1 and TRBJ2-7, with 7 positions matching TRBD2. V was pared by 0 bases and J by 3 bases, with 15 bases of the junction left unmatched. The CDR3 has 18 residues. Germline lookup yields CDR1 SGHRS and CDR2 YFSETQ.

The V gene is TRBV5-5, the J gene TRBJ1-1; D remains unclear. Trimming pared 1 base from V and 4 bases from J, leaving 20 bases between. Germline V gene data show CDR1 as SGHKS and CDR2 as YYEKEE (reference sequence). The CDR3 has 17 amino acids. The DNA of the CDR3 is TGTGCCAGCAGCTTGTTCGGGAAGGTCCCGTCGGGCACTGAAGCTTTCTTT. Protein sequence: CASSLFGKVPSGTEAFF.

This chain links TRBV9 with TRBJ1-2; maybe TRBD1 (6 bases). The CDR3 is 13 amino acids. The germline V gene encodes CDR1 SGDLS and CDR2 YYNGEE. The ends were cut back, 3 bases at V and 3 bases at J, with 9 bases in the middle. Here the CDR3 reads CASSARGYYGYTF. Written as DNA, the CDR3 is TGTGCCAGCAGCGCCAGGGGCTACTATGGCTACACCTTC.

This clone was observed a handful of times. The chain carries TRBV18 and TRBJ2-1; 12 nucleotides line up with TRBD2. This CDR3 comprises 15 residues. Germline CDR1 reads KGHSH; CDR2 reads LQKENI. Trimming removed 2 bases from V and 9 bases from J; junction bases left unmatched: 5. CDR3 sequence: CASSPGLAGSGEQFF. The CDR3 DNA is TGTGCCAGCTCACCAGGACTAGCGGGGTCCGGTGAGCAGTTCTTC.

The chain couples TRBV7-2 to TRBJ2-5; D uncertain. The germline CDR1 and CDR2 sequences are SGHTA and FQGNSA. V was cut by 2 bases and J by 5 bases, with 6 bases left in between. This CDR3 spans 12 amino acids. CDR3 DNA sequence: TGTGCCAGCAGCTTAAGGCGGGAGACCCAGTACTTC. It encodes CASSLRRETQYF.

J is TRBJ1-5 and V is TRBV21-1; whether TRBD1, the table's D call, matches the DNA was not checked. TRBV21-1 counts as a pseudogene. This CDR3 is built from 16 residues. The CDR3 sequence: CASIHLDSPIGQPQHF. CDR3 bases: TGTGCCAGCATCCATCTCGACAGCCCGATCGGACAGCCCCAGCATTTT.

The chain is built from TRBV2 and TRBJ1-6; 7 nucleotides line up with TRBD1. V lost 1 base, J lost 5 bases, and 2 bases stayed unmatched. CDR3 length: 15 amino acids. CDR1 is SNHLY and CDR2 is FYNNEI in the germline V gene. CDR3 in amino acids: CASSEEGTDNSPLHF. CDR3 in DNA: TGTGCCAGCAGTGAAGAAGGGACAGATAATTCACCCCTCCACTTT.

V is TRBV7-2 and J is TRBJ2-5; the match to TRBD1 covers 8 bases. The J call may not be correct, given that the DNA end is closer to TRBJ2-7. Germline CDR1 is SGHTA and CDR2 is FQGNSA. The CDR3 runs to 15 residues. The CDR3 loop reads CASRTTGTGFYEQYF. CDR3 DNA: TGTGCCAGCAGAACTACCGGGACAGGTTTCTACGAGCAGTACTTC.

V usage is TRBV27 and J usage is TRBJ2-3; possibly TRBD2 for D (6 bases). The CDR3 is 17 residues long. Germline lookup yields CDR1 MNHEY and CDR2 SMNVEV (reference sequence). Trimming shortened V by 4 bases and J by 2 bases, and 19 bases separated the two germline ends. The CDR3 reads CASSSARGGGNTDTQYF. CDR3 sequence (DNA): TGTGCCAGCAGTTCGGCCCGGGGAGGAGGAAACACAGATACGCAGTATTTT.